This note documents a single TCR beta chain sequence. What it binds is unknown. Here immunoSEQ multiplex PCR was the method, and the copy in TCRdb shows in-frame clones only, minus some. The table has about 12,000 clones, approximately 69% seen once. These data belong to a study of ipilimumab plus nivolumab after autologous stem cell transplantation. Background on the study: Typical patient got four to six ipilimumab doses and about eight nivolumab doses (median). Study-level results: TCR repertoire, Treg phenotype and gut microbiota reportedly support more study of this approach.

V lost 5 bases, J lost 3 bases, and 3 bases stayed unmatched. The CDR3 sequence is 13 residues long. Germline V gene lookup returns CDR1 SNHLY and CDR2 FYNNEI. Checkpoint therapy with ipilimumab 1 mg/kg began 14 to 28 days after transplant. Dosing: nivolumab 3 mg/kg IV, weeks 1, 4, 7, 10, then every two weeks to week 26. V gene TRBV2 combines with J gene TRBJ2-7, with 8 bases matching TRBD1. The TCR sequence derives from a male donor with diffuse large B-cell lymphoma. The material sequenced was PBMCs, taken in a trial of ipilimumab plus nivolumab as post-transplant consolidation. As DNA, the CDR3 is TGTGCCAGCAGTAGACAGGGGAACTACGAGCAGTACTTC. The encoded protein is CASSRQGNYEQYF.